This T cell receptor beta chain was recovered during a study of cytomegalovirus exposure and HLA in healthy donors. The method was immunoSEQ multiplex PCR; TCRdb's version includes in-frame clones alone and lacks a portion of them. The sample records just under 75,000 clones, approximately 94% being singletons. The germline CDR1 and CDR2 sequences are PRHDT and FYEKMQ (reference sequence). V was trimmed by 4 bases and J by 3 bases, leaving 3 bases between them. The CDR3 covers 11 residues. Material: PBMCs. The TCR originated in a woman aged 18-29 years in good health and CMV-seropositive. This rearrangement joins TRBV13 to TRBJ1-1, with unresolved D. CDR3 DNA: TGTGCCAGCAGCTCGGACACTGAAGCTTTCTTT. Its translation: CASSSDTEAFF.